These T cell receptor beta chains were read from a single sample in a study of cytomegalovirus exposure and HLA in healthy donors. The table came from immunoSEQ multiplex PCR; TCRdb's copy has only in-frame clones and leaves some out. The sample shows approximately 110,000 clones, 67% of them seen only once. Sequenced input: PBMCs. All receptors come from a young man in good health and CMV-seropositive. CDR3s include the opening cysteine and the closing phenylalanine or tryptophan. The D gene is left open where the match is weak. Clone sizes are given selectively: once, few, many, or a class where the clone is expanded.

clone size | J gene | D gene | V gene | CDR3 DNA | CDR3 protein
- | TRBJ1-3 | - | TRBV2 | TGTGCCAGCGTGGGGGGGGGCTCTGGAAACACCATATATTTT | CASVGGGSGNTIYF
- | TRBJ1-5 | TRBD1 | TRBV11-2 | TGTGCCAGCAGCCCGGACAGGGGTCGTCAGCCCCAGCATTTT | CASSPDRGRQPQHF
- | TRBJ1-1 | - | TRBV19 | TGTGCCAGTAGTATAGATCGGTCAGGTGAAGCTTTCTTT | CASSIDRSGEAFF
- | TRBJ2-1 | - | TRBV7-3 | TGTGCCAGCAGCCCGGGACAAGTCTACAATGAGCAGTTCTTC | CASSPGQVYNEQFF
- | TRBJ2-7 | TRBD1 | TRBV28 | TGTGCCAGCAGTCGGGACAGGAGATACGAGCAGTACTTC | CASSRDRRYEQYF
- | TRBJ2-2 | - | TRBV7-2 | TGTGCCAGCAGCCTGGGACAGAACACCGGGGAGCTGTTTTTT | CASSLGQNTGELFF
few | TRBJ2-7 | - | TRBV7-9 | TGTGCCAGCAGCTTTTCAGGGGCAGGCTCCTACGAGCAGTACTTC | CASSFSGAGSYEQYF
few | TRBJ1-6 | TRBD1 | TRBV28 | TGTGCCAGCAAGGGACAGGGTTTGGGTTCACCCCTCCACTTT | CASKGQGLGSPLHF
few | TRBJ2-1 | - | TRBV2 | TGTGCCAGCAGTGAGGACGTAGGGGGCTACAATGAGCAGTTCTTC | CASSEDVGGYNEQFF
few | TRBJ1-2 | TRBD1 | TRBV2 | TGTGCCAGCAGGGGACAGACTAACTATGGCTACACCTTC | CASRGQTNYGYTF
- | TRBJ1-5 | - | TRBV28 | TGTGCCAGCAGGGCGGGGGGCGTCCAGCCCCAGCATTTT | CASRAGGVQPQHF
- | TRBJ1-6 | - | TRBV7-5 | TGTGTCAGAAGCTTACTGGCAGGGAAGTTCAATTCACCCCTCCACTTT | CVRSLLAGKFNSPLHF
- | TRBJ1-2 | - | TRBV6-5 | TGTGCCAGCAGTTACTCATCGGGGTTCAGAGGCTACACCTTC | CASSYSSGFRGYTF
- | TRBJ1-1 | - | TRBV7-9 | TGTGCCAGCAGCCCCAGCCCAATTGCACGGAGGAACACTGAAGCTTTCTTT | CASSPSPIARRNTEAFF
few | TRBJ1-6 | TRBD1 | TRBV28 | TGTGCCAGCAGTTTAAGGACAGGGACGCTGAGCTCCTATAATTCACCCCTCCACTTT | CASSLRTGTLSSYNSPLHF
- | TRBJ1-1 | - | TRBV6-5 | TGTGCCAGCAGCCCCGGACAGTACCATCCGGAAGCTTTCTTT | CASSPGQYHPEAFF
- | TRBJ1-5 | TRBD1 | TRBV5-1 | TGCGCCAGCAGCCCCGACAGGGGTGGTCAGCCCCAGCATTTT | CASSPDRGGQPQHF
few | TRBJ1-1 | TRBD1 | TRBV5-1 | TGCGCCAGCAGCTCGACAGGGTGGGGGACTGAAGCTTTCTTT | CASSSTGWGTEAFF
- | TRBJ2-1 | TRBD1 | TRBV7-9 | TGTGCCAGCAGCCCCGGGACAGGGGTTTACAATGAGCAGTTCTTC | CASSPGTGVYNEQFF
- | TRBJ2-5 | TRBD1 | TRBV6-1 | TGTGCCAGCAGTGACGCCCCCGGGACAGGGACCGACCAAGAGACCCAGTACTTC | CASSDAPGTGTDQETQYF
- | TRBJ2-2 | TRBD1 | TRBV6-5 | TGTGCCAGCAGAAGGACAGGGGCCGACACCGGAGAGCTGTTTTTT | CASRRTGADTGELFF
- | TRBJ2-1 | TRBD1 | TRBV11-2 | TGTGCCAGCAGCTACGAGGGACAGGTCGAGTTCTTC | CASSYEGQVEFF
once | TRBJ2-7 | - | TRBV2 | TGTGCCAGCAGTGGGCAGGACTTCTACGAGCAGTACTTC | CASSGQDFYEQYF
- | TRBJ2-1 | - | TRBV6-5 | TGTGCCAGCAGTAGGGCAGGGGTCGAGCAGTTCTTC | CASSRAGVEQFF
- | TRBJ1-1 | - | TRBV6-6 | TGTGCCAGCAGAATCAAACAGGGGAACACTGAAGCTTTCTTT | CASRIKQGNTEAFF
- | TRBJ1-5 | - | TRBV27 | TGTGCCAGCGGATACTCCGGGAATCAGCCCCAGCATTTT | CASGYSGNQPQHF
- | TRBJ2-2 | - | TRBV9 | TGTGCCAGCAGCGCCGGGACAACGAACACCGGGGAGCTGTTTTTT | CASSAGTTNTGELFF
few | TRBJ2-5 | - | TRBV19 | TGTGCCAGTAGTATAGCATCGGGGATGTCAGAGACCCAGTACTTC | CASSIASGMSETQYF
- | TRBJ2-1 | TRBD1 | TRBV27 | TGTGCCAGCAGTTTAAACAGGGGGCTGGGTGAGCAGTTCTTC | CASSLNRGLGEQFF
- | TRBJ1-1 | - | TRBV30 | TGTGCCTGGAGTTTTTCAGGTCGGGGGGTGAACACTGAAGCTTTCTTT | CAWSFSGRGVNTEAFF
- | TRBJ1-3 | - | TRBV28 | TGTGCCAGCAGTTCCTTGGGAAACACCATATATTTT | CASSSLGNTIYF
- | TRBJ1-4 | - | TRBV4-2 | TGTGCCAGCAGCCAAGGAGACTCAACTAATGAAAAACTGTTTTTT | CASSQGDSTNEKLFF
few | TRBJ1-2 | - | TRBV11-3 | TGTGCCAGCAGCGCGAGAGGACTGGCCTATGGCTACACCTTC | CASSARGLAYGYTF
- | TRBJ2-7 | - | TRBV7-2 | TGTGCCAGCAGCTCCCGACAGCCGCCGTCCTACGAGCAGTACTTC | CASSSRQPPSYEQYF
- | TRBJ1-6 | - | TRBV19 | TGTGCCAGTAGCTTCAGCTCCTATAATTCACCCCTCCACTTT | CASSFSSYNSPLHF
once | TRBJ2-7 | TRBD1 | TRBV7-6 | TGTGCCAGCAGCCCCAGGGGGCTTGGCTACGAGCAGTACTTC | CASSPRGLGYEQYF
- | TRBJ1-1 | TRBD1 | TRBV5-5 | TGTGCCAGCAGCCCCCGCTGGGGACAGGGGGGTACTGAAGCTTTCTTT | CASSPRWGQGGTEAFF
- | TRBJ2-2 | - | TRBV13 | TGTGCCAGCAGACGACTAGGAGGGTCCGGGGAGCTGTTTTTT | CASRRLGGSGELFF
- | TRBJ2-7 | TRBD1 | TRBV19 | TGTGCCAGTAGTATCGGGACAGCGCGTTCCTACGAGCAGTACTTC | CASSIGTARSYEQYF